The entry that follows covers one T cell receptor beta chain sequence. This entry is derived from a study of OX40 agonist ivuxolimab in advanced cancers. Sequencing was performed with immunoSEQ multiplex PCR; in TCRdb, only in-frame clones are kept and a portion is missing. The profile shows some 70,000 clones, about 84% of them singletons. The specimen was CD4+ or CD8+ T cells sorted from blood, collected in a trial of the OX40 agonist ivuxolimab. The clonotype comes from an adult with an advanced solid tumor such as melanoma, head and neck, liver or kidney cancer.

The CDR3 DNA reads as TGTGCCAGCAGCCAAGGAGAACGGCGGAACACTGAAGCTTTCTTT. This translates into CASSQGERRNTEAFF. The rearrangement joins TRBV4-2 to TRBJ1-1; D ambiguous. The V gene lost 1 base and the J gene lost 1 base, with 10 bases spanning the gap. The CDR3 totals 15 residues. From germline, CDR1 is LGHNA and CDR2 YNFKEQ.